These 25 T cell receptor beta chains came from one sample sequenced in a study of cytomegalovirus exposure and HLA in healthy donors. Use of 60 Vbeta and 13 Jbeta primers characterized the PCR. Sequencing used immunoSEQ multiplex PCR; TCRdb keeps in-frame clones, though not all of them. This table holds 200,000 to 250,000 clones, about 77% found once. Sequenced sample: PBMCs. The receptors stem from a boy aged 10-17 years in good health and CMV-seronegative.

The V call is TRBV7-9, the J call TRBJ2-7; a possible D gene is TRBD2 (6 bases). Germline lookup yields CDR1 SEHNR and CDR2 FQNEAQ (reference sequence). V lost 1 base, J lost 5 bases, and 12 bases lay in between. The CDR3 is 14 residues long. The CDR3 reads CASSLGRGVHEQYF. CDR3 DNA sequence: TGTGCCAGCAGCTTAGGGAGGGGCGTGCACGAGCAGTACTTC. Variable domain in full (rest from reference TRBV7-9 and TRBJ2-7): DTGVSQNPRHKITKRGQNVTFRCDPISEHNRLYWYRQTLGQGPEFLTYFQNEAQLEKSRLLSDRFSAERPKGSFSTLEIQRTEQGDSAMYLCASSLGRGVHEQYFGPGTRLTVT.

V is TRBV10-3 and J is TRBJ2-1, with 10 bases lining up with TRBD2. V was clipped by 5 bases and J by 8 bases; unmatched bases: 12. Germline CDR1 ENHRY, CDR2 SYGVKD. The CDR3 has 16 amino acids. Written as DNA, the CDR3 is TGTGCCATCAGTTCGCCTAGCGGGGGTATCGTTGATGAGCAGTTCTTC. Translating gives CAISSPSGGIVDEQFF.

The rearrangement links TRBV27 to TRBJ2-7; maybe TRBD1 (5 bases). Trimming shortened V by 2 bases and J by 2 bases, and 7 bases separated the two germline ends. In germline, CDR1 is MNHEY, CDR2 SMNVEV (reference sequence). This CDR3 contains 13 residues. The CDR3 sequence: CASSLGATYEQYF. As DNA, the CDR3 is TGTGCCAGCAGTTTAGGGGCGACCTACGAGCAGTACTTC.

This CDR3 reads CASRGQTYGYTF. In DNA, the CDR3 is TGCGCCAGCAGGGGACAGACCTATGGCTACACCTTC. V is TRBV10-2 and J is TRBJ1-2; 7 bases agree with TRBD1. With 6 bases clipped from V and 4 bases from J, the junction kept 2 bases outside the gene matches. Germline CDR1 reads WSHSY; CDR2 reads SAAADI. The CDR3 spans 12 residues.

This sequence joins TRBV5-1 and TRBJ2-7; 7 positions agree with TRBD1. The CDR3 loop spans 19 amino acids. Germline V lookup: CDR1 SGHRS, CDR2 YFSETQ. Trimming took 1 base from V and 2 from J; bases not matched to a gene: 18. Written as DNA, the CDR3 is TGCGCCAGCAGCTTGACGCCTGCGGTATCCGGCAGGGGGACCTACGAGCAGTACTTC. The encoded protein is CASSLTPAVSGRGTYEQYF.

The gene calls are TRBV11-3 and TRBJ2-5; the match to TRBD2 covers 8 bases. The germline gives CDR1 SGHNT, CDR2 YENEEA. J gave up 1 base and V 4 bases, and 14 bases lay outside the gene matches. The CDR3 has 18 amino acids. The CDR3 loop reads CASSSSARLAGRQETQYF. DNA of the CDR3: TGTGCCAGCAGCTCCTCGGCGAGGCTAGCGGGCCGCCAAGAGACCCAGTACTTC.

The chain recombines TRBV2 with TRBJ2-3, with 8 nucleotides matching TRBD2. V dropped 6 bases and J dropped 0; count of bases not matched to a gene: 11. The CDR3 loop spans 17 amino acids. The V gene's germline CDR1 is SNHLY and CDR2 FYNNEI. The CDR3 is CASSLDTSGPSTDTQYF. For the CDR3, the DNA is TGTGCCAGCAGCTTAGATACTAGCGGCCCTAGCACAGATACGCAGTATTTT.

As DNA, the CDR3 is TGTGCCAGCAGCGTAGACACCTCTGGAAACACCATATATTTT. It encodes CASSVDTSGNTIYF. V is TRBV9 and J is TRBJ1-3, with D unresolved. The CDR3 spans 14 residues. V lost 0 bases and J lost 0, with 4 bases in between. Germline CDR1 is SGDLS and CDR2 is YYNGEE.

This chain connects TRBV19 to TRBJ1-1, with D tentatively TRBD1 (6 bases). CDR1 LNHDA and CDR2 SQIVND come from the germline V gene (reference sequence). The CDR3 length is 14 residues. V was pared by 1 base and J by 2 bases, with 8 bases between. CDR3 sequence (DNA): TGTGCCAGTAGTATAGGGACAGCCAACACTGAAGCTTTCTTT. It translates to CASSIGTANTEAFF.

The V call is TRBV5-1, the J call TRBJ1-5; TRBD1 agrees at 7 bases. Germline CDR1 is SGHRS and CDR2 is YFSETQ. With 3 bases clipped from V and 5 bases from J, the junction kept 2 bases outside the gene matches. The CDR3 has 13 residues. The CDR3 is CASSSDRDQPQHF. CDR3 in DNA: TGCGCCAGCAGCTCCGACAGGGATCAGCCCCAGCATTTT.

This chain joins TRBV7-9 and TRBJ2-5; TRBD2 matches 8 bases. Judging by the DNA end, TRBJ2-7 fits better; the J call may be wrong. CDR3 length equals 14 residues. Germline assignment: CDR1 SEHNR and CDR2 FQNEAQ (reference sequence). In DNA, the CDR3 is TGTGCCAGCAGTTTACTAGCGGCTCCCTACGAGCAGTACTTC. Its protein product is CASSLLAAPYEQYF.

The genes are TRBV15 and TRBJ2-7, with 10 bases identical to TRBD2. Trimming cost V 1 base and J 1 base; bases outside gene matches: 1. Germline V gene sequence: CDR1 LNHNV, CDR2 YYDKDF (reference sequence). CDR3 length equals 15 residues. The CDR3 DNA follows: TGTGCCACCAGCAGAGGGACTAGCGGTTCCTACGAGCAGTACTTC. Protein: CATSRGTSGSYEQYF.

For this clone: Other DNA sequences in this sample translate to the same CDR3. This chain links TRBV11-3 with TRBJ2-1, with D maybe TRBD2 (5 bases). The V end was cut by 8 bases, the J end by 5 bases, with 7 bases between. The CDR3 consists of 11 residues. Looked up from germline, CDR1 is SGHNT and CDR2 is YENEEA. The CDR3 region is CASSRDNEQFF. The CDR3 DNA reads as TGTGCCAGCTCGAGGGACAATGAGCAGTTCTTC.

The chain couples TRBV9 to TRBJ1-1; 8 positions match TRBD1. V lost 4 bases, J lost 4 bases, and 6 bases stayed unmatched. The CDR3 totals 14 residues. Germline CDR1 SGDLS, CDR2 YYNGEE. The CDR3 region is CASSPRGQGTEAFF. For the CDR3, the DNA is TGTGCCAGCAGCCCCAGGGGGCAGGGCACTGAAGCTTTCTTT.

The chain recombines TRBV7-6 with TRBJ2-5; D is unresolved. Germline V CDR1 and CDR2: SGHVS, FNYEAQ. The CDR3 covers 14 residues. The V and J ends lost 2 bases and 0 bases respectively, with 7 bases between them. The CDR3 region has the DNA TGTGCCAGCAGCTTACCCCGGGACCAAGAGACCCAGTACTTC. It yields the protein CASSLPRDQETQYF.

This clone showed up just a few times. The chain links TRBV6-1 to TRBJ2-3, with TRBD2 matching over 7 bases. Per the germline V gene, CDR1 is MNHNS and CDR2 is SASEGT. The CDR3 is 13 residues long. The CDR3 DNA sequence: TGTGGGACTAGGCTACTTGCCACAGATACGCAGTATTTT. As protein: CGTRLLATDTQYF.

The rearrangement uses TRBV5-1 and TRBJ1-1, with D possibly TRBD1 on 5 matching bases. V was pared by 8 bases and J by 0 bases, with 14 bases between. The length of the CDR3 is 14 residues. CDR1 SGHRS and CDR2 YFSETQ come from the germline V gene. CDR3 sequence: CASGDSSMNTEAFF. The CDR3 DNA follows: TGCGCCAGTGGGGACTCTAGTATGAACACTGAAGCTTTCTTT.

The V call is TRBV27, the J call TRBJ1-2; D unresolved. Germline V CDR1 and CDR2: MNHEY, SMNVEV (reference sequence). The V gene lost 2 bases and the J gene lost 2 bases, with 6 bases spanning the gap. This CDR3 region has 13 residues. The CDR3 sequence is CASSLSENYGYTF. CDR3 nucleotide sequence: TGTGCCAGCAGTTTAAGCGAGAACTATGGCTACACCTTC.

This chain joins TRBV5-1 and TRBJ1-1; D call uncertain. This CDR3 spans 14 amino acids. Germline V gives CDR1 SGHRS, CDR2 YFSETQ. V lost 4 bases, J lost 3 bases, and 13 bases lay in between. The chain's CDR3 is CASSPGREDTEAFF. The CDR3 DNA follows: TGCGCCAGCAGCCCCGGACGGGAGGACACTGAAGCTTTCTTT.

The CDR3 DNA sequence: TGTGCCAGCAGCGCCCGTGTCGGGACTGATGAGCAGTTCTTC. Translated: CASSARVGTDEQFF. The chain uses TRBV9 and TRBJ2-1; weak D call: TRBD2 (6 bases). Germline V CDR1 and CDR2: SGDLS, YYNGEE. This CDR3 region has 14 residues. Deletions cut 3 bases from V and 8 bases from J, with 15 bases between.

CDR3 sequence reads: CASSPSVSDPYEQYF. CDR3 in DNA: TGTGCCAGCAGCCCGTCGGTTAGCGACCCCTACGAGCAGTACTTC. The chain links TRBV5-4 to TRBJ2-7; tentatively, D is TRBD2 (5 bases). Trimming removed 4 bases at V and 2 bases at J, with 16 bases between. Germline assignment: CDR1 SGHNT and CDR2 YYREEE (reference sequence). The CDR3 loop spans 15 amino acids.

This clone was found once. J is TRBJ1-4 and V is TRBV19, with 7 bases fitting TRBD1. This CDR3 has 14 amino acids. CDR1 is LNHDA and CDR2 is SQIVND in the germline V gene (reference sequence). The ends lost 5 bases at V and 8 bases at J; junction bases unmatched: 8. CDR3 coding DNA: TGTGCCAGTAGTTTTGGACAGGACGCCGAAAAACTGTTTTTT. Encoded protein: CASSFGQDAEKLFF. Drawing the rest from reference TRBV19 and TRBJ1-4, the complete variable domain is DGGITQSPKYLFRKEGQNVTLSCEQNLNHDAMYWYRQDPGQGLRLIYYSQIVNDFQKGDIAEGYSVSREKKESFPLTVTSAQKNPTAFYLCASSFGQDAEKLFFGSGTQLSVL.

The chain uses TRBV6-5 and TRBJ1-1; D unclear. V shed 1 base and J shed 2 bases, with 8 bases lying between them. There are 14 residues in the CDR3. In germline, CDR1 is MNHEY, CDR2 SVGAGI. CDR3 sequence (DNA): TGTGCCAGCAGTTACTTCCGGGGTAACACTGAAGCTTTCTTT. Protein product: CASSYFRGNTEAFF.

CDR3 coding DNA: TGTGCCAGCAGTTTATCTGTCAGGGATAATGAAAAACTGTTTTTT. Amino acids: CASSLSVRDNEKLFF. V and J are TRBV27 and TRBJ1-4, with D possibly being TRBD1 (5 bases). Deletions cut 0 bases from V and 4 bases from J, with 9 bases between. Per germline, CDR1 MNHEY and CDR2 SMNVEV (reference sequence). The CDR3 is 15 amino acids.

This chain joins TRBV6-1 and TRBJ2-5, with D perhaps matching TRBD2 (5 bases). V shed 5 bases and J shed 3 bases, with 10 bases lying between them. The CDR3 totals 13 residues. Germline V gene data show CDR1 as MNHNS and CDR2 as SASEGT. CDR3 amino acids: CASSYLGEETQYF. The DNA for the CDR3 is TGTGCCAGCAGTTATCTCGGGGAAGAGACCCAGTACTTC.